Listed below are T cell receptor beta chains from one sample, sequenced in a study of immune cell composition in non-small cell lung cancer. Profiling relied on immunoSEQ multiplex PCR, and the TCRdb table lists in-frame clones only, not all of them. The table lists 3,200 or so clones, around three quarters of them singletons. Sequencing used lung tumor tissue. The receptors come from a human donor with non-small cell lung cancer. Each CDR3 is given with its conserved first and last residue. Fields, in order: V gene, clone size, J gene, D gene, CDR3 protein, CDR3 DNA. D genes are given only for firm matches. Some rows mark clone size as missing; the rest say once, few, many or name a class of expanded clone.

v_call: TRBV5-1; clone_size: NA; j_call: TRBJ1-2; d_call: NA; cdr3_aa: CASSPRFGAGKGYTF; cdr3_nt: TGCGCCAGCAGCCCACGTTTCGGAGCCGGGAAGGGCTACACCTTC
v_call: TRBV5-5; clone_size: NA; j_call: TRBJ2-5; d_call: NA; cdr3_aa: CASSLALQGMQETQYF; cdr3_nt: TGTGCCAGCAGCCTAGCCCTACAGGGAATGCAAGAGACCCAGTACTTC
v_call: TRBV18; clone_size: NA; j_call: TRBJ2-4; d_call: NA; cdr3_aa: CASYAGTSKNIQYF; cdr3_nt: TGTGCCAGCTATGCCGGGACTTCCAAAAACATTCAGTACTTC
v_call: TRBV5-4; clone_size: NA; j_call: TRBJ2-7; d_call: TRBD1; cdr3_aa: CASSFAAGQGEYEQYF; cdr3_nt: TGTGCCAGCAGCTTCGCGGCGGGACAGGGGGAATACGAGCAGTACTTC
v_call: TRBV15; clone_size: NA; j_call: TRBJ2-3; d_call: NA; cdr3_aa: CATSRDSSGSTDTQYF; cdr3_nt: TGTGCCACCAGCAGAGATTCGAGCGGAAGCACAGATACGCAGTATTTT
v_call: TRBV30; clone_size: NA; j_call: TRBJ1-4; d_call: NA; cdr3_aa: CAWQGYNEKLFF; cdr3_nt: TGTGCCTGGCAGGGTTATAATGAAAAACTGTTTTTT
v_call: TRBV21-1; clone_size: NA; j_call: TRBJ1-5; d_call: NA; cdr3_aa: CASSKDGGGNQPQHF; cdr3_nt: TGTGCCAGCAGCAAAGACGGGGGGGGGAATCAGCCCCAGCATTTT
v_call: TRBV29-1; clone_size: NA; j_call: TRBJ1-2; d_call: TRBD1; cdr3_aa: CSVTDRAAVYGYTF; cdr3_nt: TGCAGCGTAACAGACAGGGCTGCCGTCTATGGCTACACCTTC
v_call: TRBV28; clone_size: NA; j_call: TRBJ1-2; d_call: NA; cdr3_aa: CASSPISNSHGYTF; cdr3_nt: TGTGCCAGCAGTCCCATATCAAACAGTCACGGCTACACCTTC
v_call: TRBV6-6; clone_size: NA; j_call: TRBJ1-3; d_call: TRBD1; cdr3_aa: CASSLQGGFSGNTIYF; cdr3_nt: TGTGCCAGCAGTCTACAGGGGGGATTTTCTGGAAACACCATATATTTT
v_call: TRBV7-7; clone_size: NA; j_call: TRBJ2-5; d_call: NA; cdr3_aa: CASSLSEYQETQYF; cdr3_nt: TGTGCCAGCAGCTTATCCGAGTACCAAGAGACCCAGTACTTC
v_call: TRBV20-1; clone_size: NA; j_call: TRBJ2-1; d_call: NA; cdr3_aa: CSATVNEQFF; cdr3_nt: TGCAGTGCTACAGTCAATGAGCAGTTCTTC
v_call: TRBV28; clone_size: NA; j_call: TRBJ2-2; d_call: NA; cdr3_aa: CASSLPSAGNTGELFF; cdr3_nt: TGTGCCAGCAGTTTACCCTCGGCAGGAAACACCGGGGAGCTGTTTTTT
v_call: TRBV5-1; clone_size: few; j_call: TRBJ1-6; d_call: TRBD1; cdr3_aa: CASSQTTGSNSPLHF; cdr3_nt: TGCGCCAGCAGCCAAACGACAGGGAGTAATTCACCCCTCCACTTT
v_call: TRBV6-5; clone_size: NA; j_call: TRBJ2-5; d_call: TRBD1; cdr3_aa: CARGQRKETQYF; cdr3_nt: TGTGCCAGGGGACAGCGAAAAGAGACCCAGTACTTC
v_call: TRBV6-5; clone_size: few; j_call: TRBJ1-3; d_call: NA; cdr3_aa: CASSAKDRNTIYF; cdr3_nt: TGTGCCAGCAGTGCAAAGGACAGAAACACCATATATTTT
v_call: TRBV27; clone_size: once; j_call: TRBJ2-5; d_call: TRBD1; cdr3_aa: CASSWAATGDQETQYF; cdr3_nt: TGTGCCAGCAGTTGGGCCGCAACAGGGGATCAAGAGACCCAGTACTTC
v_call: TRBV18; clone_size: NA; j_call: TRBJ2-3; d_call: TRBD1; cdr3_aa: CASSPGTGALTDTQYF; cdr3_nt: TGTGCCAGCTCACCAGGGACAGGGGCGCTCACAGATACGCAGTATTTT
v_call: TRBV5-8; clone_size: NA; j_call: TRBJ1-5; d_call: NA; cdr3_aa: CASSLPRTDKPQHF; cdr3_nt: TGTGCCAGCAGCTTGCCCAGGACAGACAAACCCCAGCATTTT
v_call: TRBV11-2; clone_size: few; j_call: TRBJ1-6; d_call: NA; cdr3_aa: CASSLARRTYLHF; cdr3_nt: TGTGCCAGCAGCTTAGCCAGACGGACTTACCTCCACTTT
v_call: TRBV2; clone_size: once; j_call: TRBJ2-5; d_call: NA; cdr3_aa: CADSRGGLAGTQYF; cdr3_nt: TGTGCGGACTCACGGGGTGGGTTGGCGGGGACCCAGTACTTC
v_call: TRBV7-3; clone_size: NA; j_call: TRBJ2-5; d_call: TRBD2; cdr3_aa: CASSLTRPGLASETQYF; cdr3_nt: TGTGCCAGCAGCTTAACGAGACCGGGACTAGCAAGTGAGACCCAGTACTTC
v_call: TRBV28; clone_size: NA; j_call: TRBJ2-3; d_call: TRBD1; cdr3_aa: CASSLGESGTGILFTDTQYF; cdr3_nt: TGTGCCAGCAGTTTAGGGGAATCCGGGACAGGGATTCTTTTCACAGATACGCAGTATTTT
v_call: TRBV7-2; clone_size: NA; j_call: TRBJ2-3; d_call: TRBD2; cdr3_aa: CASSLFSGGASDTQYF; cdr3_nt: TGTGCCAGCAGCTTATTTAGCGGGGGGGCCTCAGATACGCAGTATTTT
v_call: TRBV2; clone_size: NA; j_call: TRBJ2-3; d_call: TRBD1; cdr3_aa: CASSRQGVSTDTQYF; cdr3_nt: TGTGCCAGCAGCAGACAGGGCGTTAGCACAGATACGCAGTATTTT
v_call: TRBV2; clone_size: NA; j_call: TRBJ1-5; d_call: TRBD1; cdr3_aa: CASREGQGLSNQPQHF; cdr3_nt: TGTGCCAGCAGAGAAGGACAGGGATTGAGCAATCAGCCCCAGCATTTT
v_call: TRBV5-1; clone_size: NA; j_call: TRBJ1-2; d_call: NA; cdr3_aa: CASSAGYDYGYTF; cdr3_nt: TGCGCCAGCAGCGCAGGGTACGACTATGGCTACACCTTC
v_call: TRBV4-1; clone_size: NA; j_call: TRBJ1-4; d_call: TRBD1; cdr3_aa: CASSQGVYRTGGDEKLFF; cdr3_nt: TGCGCCAGCAGCCAAGGGGTGTACCGGACAGGGGGCGATGAAAAACTGTTTTTT
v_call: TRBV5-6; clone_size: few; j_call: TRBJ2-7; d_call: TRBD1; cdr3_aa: CASTWTGMTYEQYF; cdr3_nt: TGTGCCAGCACCTGGACAGGGATGACCTACGAGCAGTACTTC
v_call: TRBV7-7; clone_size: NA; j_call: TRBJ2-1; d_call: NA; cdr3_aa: CASSLGEWSSYNEQFF; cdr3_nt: TGTGCCAGCAGCTTAGGGGAGTGGAGCTCCTACAATGAGCAGTTCTTC
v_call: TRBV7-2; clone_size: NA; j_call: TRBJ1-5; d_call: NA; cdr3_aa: CASSFGGQPQHF; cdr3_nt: TGTGCCAGCAGCTTCGGAGGCCAGCCCCAGCATTTT
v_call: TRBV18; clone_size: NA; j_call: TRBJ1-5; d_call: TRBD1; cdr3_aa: CASSPQGDGQPQHF; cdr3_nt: TGTGCCAGCTCTCCGCAGGGGGATGGGCAGCCCCAGCATTTT
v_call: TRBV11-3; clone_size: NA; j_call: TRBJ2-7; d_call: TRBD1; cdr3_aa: CASSLRQGAYEQYF; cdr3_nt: TGTGCCAGCAGCTTAAGGCAGGGGGCCTACGAGCAGTACTTC
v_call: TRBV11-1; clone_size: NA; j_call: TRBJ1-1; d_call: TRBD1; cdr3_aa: CASSLEGGYENTEAFF; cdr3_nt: TGTGCCAGCAGCTTAGAAGGGGGCTATGAGAACACTGAAGCTTTCTTT
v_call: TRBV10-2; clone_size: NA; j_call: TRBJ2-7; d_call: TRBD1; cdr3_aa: CASRGTGSYEQYF; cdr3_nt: TGCGCCAGCAGGGGGACAGGCTCCTACGAGCAGTACTTC
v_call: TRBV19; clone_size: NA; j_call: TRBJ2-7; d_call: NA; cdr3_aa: CASSINRATYEQYF; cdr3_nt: TGTGCCAGTAGCATAAACAGGGCGACCTACGAGCAGTACTTC
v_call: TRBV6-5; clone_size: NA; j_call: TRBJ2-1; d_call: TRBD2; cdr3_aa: CASTVTRGSHEQFF; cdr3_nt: TGTGCCAGCACGGTTACGCGGGGGAGCCATGAGCAGTTCTTC
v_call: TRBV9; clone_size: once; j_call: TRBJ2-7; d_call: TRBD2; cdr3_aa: CASSVTAGVPNEQYF; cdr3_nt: TGTGCCAGCAGCGTAACAGCGGGGGTTCCCAACGAGCAGTACTTC
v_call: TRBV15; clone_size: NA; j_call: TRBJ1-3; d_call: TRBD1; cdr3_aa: CATSREGDRLSPIYF; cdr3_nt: TGTGCCACCAGCAGAGAGGGGGACAGGCTCTCCCCCATATATTTT
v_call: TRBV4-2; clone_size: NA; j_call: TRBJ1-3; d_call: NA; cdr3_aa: CASSQDPMARYGDTIYF; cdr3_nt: TGTGCCAGCAGCCAAGATCCCATGGCGAGATACGGGGACACCATATATTTT
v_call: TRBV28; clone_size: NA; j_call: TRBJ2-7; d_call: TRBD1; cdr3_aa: CASRRQGLSSYEQYF; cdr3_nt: TGTGCCAGCAGGCGACAGGGCCTCAGCTCCTACGAGCAGTACTTC
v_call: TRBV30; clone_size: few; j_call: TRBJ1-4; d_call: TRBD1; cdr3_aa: CAWSLTGAGEKLFF; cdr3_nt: TGTGCCTGGAGTCTGACAGGGGCGGGGGAAAAACTGTTTTTT
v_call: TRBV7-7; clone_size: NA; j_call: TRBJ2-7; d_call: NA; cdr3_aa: CASSLNTGNEQYF; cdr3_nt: TGTGCCAGCAGCTTGAATACAGGGAACGAGCAGTACTTC
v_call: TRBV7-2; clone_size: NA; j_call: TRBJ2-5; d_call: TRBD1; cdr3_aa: CASSFNKGAGETQYF; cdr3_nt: TGTGCCAGCAGCTTCAACAAGGGGGCAGGGGAGACCCAGTACTTC
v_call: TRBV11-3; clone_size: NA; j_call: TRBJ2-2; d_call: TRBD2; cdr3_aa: CASRLAGLNTGELFF; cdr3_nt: TGTGCCAGCAGACTAGCGGGGCTGAACACCGGGGAGCTGTTTTTT
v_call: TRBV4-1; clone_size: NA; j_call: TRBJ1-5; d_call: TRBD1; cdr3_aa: CASSQLTGRQPQHF; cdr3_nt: TGCGCCAGCAGCCAACTGACAGGGAGGCAGCCCCAGCATTTT
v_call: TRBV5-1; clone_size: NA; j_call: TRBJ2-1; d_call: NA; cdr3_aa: CASSEEGEQFF; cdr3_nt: TGCGCCAGCAGCGAGGAGGGTGAGCAGTTCTTC
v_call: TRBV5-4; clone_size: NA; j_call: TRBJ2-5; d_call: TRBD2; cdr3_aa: CASSAGLAGARGTQYF; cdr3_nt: TGTGCCAGCAGCGCGGGGCTAGCGGGGGCCCGTGGGACCCAGTACTTC
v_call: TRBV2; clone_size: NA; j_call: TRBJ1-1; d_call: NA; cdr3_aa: CAARRSSNTEAFF; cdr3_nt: TGTGCCGCGAGGCGGAGTTCGAACACTGAAGCTTTCTTT
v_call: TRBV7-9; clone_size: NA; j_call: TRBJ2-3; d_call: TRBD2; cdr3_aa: CASSLRVAGGTDTQYF; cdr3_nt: TGTGCCAGCAGCTTAAGGGTAGCGGGGGGTACAGATACGCAGTATTTT
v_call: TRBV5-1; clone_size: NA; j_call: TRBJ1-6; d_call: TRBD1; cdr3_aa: CASSRTLGQGNSPLHF; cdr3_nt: TGCGCCAGCAGCCGAACCCTGGGACAGGGAAATTCACCCCTCCACTTT
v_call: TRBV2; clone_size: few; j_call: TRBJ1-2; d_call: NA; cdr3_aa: CASAFTGSIYGYTF; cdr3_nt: TGTGCCAGTGCCTTTACGGGATCCATCTATGGCTACACCTTC
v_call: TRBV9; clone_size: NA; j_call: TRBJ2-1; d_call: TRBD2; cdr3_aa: CASSVEGRGGYSEQFF; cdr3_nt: TGTGCCAGCAGCGTAGAAGGGCGGGGGGGTTATAGTGAGCAGTTCTTC
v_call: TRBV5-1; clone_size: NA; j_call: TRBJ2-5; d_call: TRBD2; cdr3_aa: CASSPATSGFQETQYF; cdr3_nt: TGCGCCAGCAGCCCGGCCACTAGCGGGTTTCAAGAGACCCAGTACTTC
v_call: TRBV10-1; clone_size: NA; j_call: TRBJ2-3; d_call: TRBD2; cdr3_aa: CASSSGLAGVVDTQYF; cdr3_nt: TGCGCCAGCAGTTCGGGACTAGCGGGGGTGGTAGATACGCAGTATTTT
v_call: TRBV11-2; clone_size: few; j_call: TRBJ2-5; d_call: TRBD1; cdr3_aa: CASSFRQGQGQETQYF; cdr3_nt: TGTGCCAGCAGCTTCCGGCAGGGACAGGGGCAAGAGACCCAGTACTTC
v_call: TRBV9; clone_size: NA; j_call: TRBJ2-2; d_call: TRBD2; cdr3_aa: CASSPLLGAGGFKGELFF; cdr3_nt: TGTGCCAGCAGCCCTCTGTTGGGGGCGGGGGGTTTCAAGGGGGAGCTGTTTTTT
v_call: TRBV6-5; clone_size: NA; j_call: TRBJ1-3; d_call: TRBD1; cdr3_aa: CASSSRGQGRNTIYF; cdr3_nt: TGTGCCAGCAGTTCCCGTGGACAGGGCAGAAACACCATATATTTT
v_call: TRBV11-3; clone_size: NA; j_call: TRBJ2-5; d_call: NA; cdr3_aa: CASSLDRETQYF; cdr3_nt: TGTGCCAGCAGCTTAGATCGAGAGACCCAGTACTTC
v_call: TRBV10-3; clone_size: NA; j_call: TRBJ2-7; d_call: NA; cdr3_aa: CAIASRDEQYF; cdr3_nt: TGTGCCATCGCCTCCCGGGACGAGCAGTACTTC